One sample yielded the 11 T cell receptor beta chains listed below, sequenced in a study of cytomegalovirus exposure and HLA in healthy donors. Amplification used 60 Vbeta primers and 13 Jbeta primers. Assay used: immunoSEQ multiplex PCR; TCRdb lists only in-frame clones, some missing. The sample lists approximately 150,000 clones; around 80% were seen once. Input material: PBMCs. These receptor sequences come from a man aged 35 to 55 in good health and CMV-seronegative.

The rearrangement uses TRBV2 and TRBJ2-7; 7 bases are a match to TRBD1. The CDR3 extends over 17 amino acids. The germline gives CDR1 SNHLY, CDR2 FYNNEI. V trimming: 3 bases; J trimming: 0 bases; junction bases outside the gene matches: 11. In DNA, the CDR3 is TGTGCCAGCAGTGATGAGGACAGGTGGGGGAGCTCCTACGAGCAGTACTTC. This codes for CASSDEDRWGSSYEQYF.

The chain has TRBV4-2 and TRBJ1-4, with a tentative D call TRBD1 (6 bases). Trimming pared 7 bases from V and 4 bases from J, leaving 19 bases between. CDR1 LGHNA and CDR2 YNFKEQ come from the germline V gene. There are 16 residues in the CDR3. Here the CDR3 reads CASTPGRWGHNEKLFF. In DNA, the CDR3 is TGTGCCAGCACCCCCGGGCGCTGGGGGCATAATGAAAAACTGTTTTTT.

The chain joins TRBV7-3 to TRBJ1-1; weak D call: TRBD1 (5 bases). CDR1 and CDR2 (germline): SGHTA, FQGTGA. This CDR3 is built from 14 residues. Deletions cut 5 bases from V and 4 bases from J, with 14 bases between. CDR3 nucleotides: TGTGCCAGCAGCCCCCAAAGGGGTCGCACTGAAGCTTTCTTT. Its protein product is CASSPQRGRTEAFF.

The rearrangement joins TRBV28 to TRBJ2-4; D perhaps matches TRBD2 (5 bases). This CDR3 is built from 13 residues. V was cut by 3 bases and J by 8 bases, with 11 bases left in between. Germline V gives CDR1 MDHEN, CDR2 SYDVKM. The CDR3 nucleotides read TGTGCCAGCAGTTTGGGGTCCGGGGACATTCAGTACTTC. This codes for CASSLGSGDIQYF. Using reference TRBV28 and TRBJ2-4 for the parts outside the CDR3, the full variable domain is DVKVTQSSRYLVKRTGEKVFLECVQDMDHENMFWYRQDPGLGLRLIYFSYDVKMKEKGDIPEGYSVSREKKERFSLILESASTNQTSMYLCASSLGSGDIQYFGAGTRLSVL.

This clone was picked up a small number of times. The V gene is TRBV10-3, the J gene TRBJ2-3; D is unclear. V was trimmed by 8 bases and J by 5 bases, leaving 14 bases between them. This CDR3 has 13 residues. Germline assignment: CDR1 ENHRY and CDR2 SYGVKD. CDR3 sequence reads: CAIAEDSRDTQYF. The CDR3 DNA is TGTGCCATCGCCGAGGATTCCAGAGATACGCAGTATTTT.

The rearrangement links TRBV6-6 to TRBJ2-7; tentatively, D is TRBD1 (6 bases). Germline values: CDR1 MNHNY, CDR2 SVGAGI (reference sequence). V lost 7 bases, J lost 2 bases, and 9 bases lay in between. The CDR3 sequence is 12 residues long. The CDR3 reads CASTGVTYEQYF. CDR3 bases: TGTGCCAGCACAGGGGTCACCTACGAGCAGTACTTC.

V and J are TRBV4-1 and TRBJ1-5, with 7 bases lining up with TRBD1. CDR1 and CDR2 (germline): MGHRA, YSYEKL. The CDR3 is 14 residues long. V was pared by 4 bases and J by 1 base, with 1 base of the junction left unmatched. The CDR3 reads CASSPGQSNQPQHF. CDR3 DNA: TGCGCCAGCAGCCCGGGACAGAGCAATCAGCCCCAGCATTTT.

This clone was recorded a few times. The CDR3, as DNA: TGTGCCAGCAGCCCCCTTCGCCCGGTCTATGGCTACACCTTC. It specifies CASSPLRPVYGYTF. The rearrangement joins TRBV7-9 to TRBJ1-2; D remains ambiguous. The CDR3 totals 14 residues. V was shortened by 5 bases and J by 4 bases, with 14 bases between the two germline ends. Looked up from germline, CDR1 is SEHNR and CDR2 is FQNEAQ (reference sequence).

The genes are TRBV18 and TRBJ2-4; 10 bases map to TRBD2. Unmatched junction bases numbered 8, after V lost 4 bases and J lost 5 bases. This CDR3 has 16 amino acids. Per germline, CDR1 KGHSH and CDR2 LQKENI. DNA for the CDR3: TGTGCCAGCTCACTAAGCGCTAGCGGGGGTGAAAACATTCAGTACTTC. Translated, it gives CASSLSASGGENIQYF.

The sample holds a few counts of this clone. CDR3 amino acids: CASSRRGNTEAFF. The CDR3 DNA follows: TGTGCCAGCAGCCGCCGGGGAAACACTGAAGCTTTCTTT. J is TRBJ1-1 and V is TRBV7-9; D is undetermined. Germline assignment: CDR1 SEHNR and CDR2 FQNEAQ (reference sequence). The CDR3 runs to 13 residues. V lost 5 bases and J lost 2, with 9 bases in between.

The chain carries TRBV5-5 and TRBJ1-1; TRBD1 agrees at 9 bases. The V gene end was trimmed by 4 bases and the J gene end by 5 bases; junction bases not matched to a gene: 9. The CDR3 contains 15 residues. Germline values: CDR1 SGHKS, CDR2 YYEKEE (reference sequence). The CDR3 sequence: CASSQIRTGDTEAFF. The CDR3 bases are TGTGCCAGCAGCCAAATTAGGACAGGGGATACTGAAGCTTTCTTT.